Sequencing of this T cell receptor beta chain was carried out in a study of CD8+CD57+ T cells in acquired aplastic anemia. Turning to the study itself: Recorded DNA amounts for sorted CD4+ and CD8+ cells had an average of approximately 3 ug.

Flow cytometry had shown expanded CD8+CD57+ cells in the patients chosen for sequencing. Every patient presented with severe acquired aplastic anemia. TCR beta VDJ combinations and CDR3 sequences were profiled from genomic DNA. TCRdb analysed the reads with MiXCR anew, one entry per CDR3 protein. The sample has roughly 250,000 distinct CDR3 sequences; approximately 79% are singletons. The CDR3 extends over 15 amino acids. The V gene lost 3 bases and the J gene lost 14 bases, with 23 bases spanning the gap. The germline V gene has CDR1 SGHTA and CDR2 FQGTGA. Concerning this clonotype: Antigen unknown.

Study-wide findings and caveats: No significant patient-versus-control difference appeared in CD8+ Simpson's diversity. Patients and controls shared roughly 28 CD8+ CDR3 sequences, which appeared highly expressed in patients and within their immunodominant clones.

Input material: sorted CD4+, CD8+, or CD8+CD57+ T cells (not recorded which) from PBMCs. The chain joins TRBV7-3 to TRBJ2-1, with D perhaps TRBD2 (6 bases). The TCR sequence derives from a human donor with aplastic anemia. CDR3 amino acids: CASSFEQSSGSDEFF. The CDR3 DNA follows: TGTGCCAGCAGCTTTGAACAAAGCTCCGGGAGCGATGAGTTCTTC.